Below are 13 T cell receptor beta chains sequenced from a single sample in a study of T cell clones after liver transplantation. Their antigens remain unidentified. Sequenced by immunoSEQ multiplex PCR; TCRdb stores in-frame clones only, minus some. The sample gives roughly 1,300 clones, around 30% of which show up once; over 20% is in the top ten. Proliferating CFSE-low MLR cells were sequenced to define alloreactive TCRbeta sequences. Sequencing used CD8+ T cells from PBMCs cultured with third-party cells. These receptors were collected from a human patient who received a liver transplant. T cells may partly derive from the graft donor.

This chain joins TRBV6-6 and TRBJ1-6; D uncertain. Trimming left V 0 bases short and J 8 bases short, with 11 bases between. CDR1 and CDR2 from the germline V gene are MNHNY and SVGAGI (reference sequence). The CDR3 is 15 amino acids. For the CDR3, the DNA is TGTGCCAGCAGTTACTCAGGGCCGGGCGATTCACCCCTCCACTTT. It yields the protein CASSYSGPGDSPLHF.

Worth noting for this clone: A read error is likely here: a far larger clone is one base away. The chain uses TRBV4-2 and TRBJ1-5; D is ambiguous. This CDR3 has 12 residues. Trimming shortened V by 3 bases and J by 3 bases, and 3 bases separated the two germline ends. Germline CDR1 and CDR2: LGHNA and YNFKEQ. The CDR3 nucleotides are TGTGCCAGCAGCCAGGACAATCAGCCCCAGCATTTT. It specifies CASSQDNQPQHF.

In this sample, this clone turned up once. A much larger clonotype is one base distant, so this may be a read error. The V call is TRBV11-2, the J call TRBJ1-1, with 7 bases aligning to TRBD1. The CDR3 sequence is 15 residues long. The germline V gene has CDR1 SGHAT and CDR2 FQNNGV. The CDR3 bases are TGTGCCAGCAGCCCGTTCAGGGGGATGAACATTGAAGCTTTCTTT. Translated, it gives CASSPFRGMNIEAFF.

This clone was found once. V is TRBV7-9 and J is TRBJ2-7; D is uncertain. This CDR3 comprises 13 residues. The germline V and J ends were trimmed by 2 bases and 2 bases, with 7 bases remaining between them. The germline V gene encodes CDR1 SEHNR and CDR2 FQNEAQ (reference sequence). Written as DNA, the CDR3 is TGTGCCAGCAGCTTAAGGAGTACCTACGAGCAGTACTTC. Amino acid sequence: CASSLRSTYEQYF.

The CDR3 bases are TGCGCCAGCAGTGAGTCTTCAATTGGGATCCACGAGCAGTACTTC. Translating it yields CASSESSIGIHEQYF. The chain uses TRBV10-1 and TRBJ2-7; D ambiguous. The length of the CDR3 is 15 residues. Trimming removed 0 bases at V and 5 bases at J, with 14 bases between. The germline V gene encodes CDR1 WNHNN and CDR2 SYGVQD (reference sequence).

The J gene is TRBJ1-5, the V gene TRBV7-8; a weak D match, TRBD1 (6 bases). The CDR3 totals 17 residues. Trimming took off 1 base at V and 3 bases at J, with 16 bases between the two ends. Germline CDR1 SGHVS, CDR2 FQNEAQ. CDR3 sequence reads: CASSLDFFRQVNQPQHF. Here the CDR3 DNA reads TGTGCCAGCAGCTTAGATTTCTTCCGACAGGTCAATCAGCCCCAGCATTTT.

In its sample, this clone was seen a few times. The CDR3 spells CASSEDPGLYEQYF. The CDR3, as DNA: TGTGCCAGCAGCGAAGACCCGGGTCTTTACGAGCAGTACTTC. The rearrangement joins TRBV7-9 to TRBJ2-7, with D unresolved. Germline lookup yields CDR1 SEHNR and CDR2 FQNEAQ (reference sequence). The CDR3 runs to 14 residues. Trimming took off 5 bases at V and 4 bases at J, with 15 bases between the two ends.

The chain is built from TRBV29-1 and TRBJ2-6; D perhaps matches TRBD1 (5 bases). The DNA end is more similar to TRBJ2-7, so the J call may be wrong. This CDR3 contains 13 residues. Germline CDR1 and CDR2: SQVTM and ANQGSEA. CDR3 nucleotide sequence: TGCAGCGTTGAGGTGGACAACTCCTACGAGCAGTACTTC. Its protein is CSVEVDNSYEQYF.

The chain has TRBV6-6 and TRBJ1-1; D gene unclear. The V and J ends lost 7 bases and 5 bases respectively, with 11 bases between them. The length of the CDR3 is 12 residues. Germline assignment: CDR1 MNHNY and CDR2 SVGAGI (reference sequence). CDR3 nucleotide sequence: TGTGCCAGCACCAAACATGAGACTGAAGCTTTCTTT. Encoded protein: CASTKHETEAFF.

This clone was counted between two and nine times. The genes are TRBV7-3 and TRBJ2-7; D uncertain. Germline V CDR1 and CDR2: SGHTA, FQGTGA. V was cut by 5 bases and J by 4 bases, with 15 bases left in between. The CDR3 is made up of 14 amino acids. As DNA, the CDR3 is TGTGCCAGCAGCGTCCTAATCCCTAATTACGAGCAGTACTTC. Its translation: CASSVLIPNYEQYF. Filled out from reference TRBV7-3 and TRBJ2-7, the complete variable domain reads GAGVSQTPSNKVTEKGKYVELRCDPISGHTALYWYRQSLGQGPEFLIYFQGTGAADDSGLPNDRFFAVRPEGSVSTLKIQRTERGDSAVYLCASSVLIPNYEQYFGPGTRLTVT.

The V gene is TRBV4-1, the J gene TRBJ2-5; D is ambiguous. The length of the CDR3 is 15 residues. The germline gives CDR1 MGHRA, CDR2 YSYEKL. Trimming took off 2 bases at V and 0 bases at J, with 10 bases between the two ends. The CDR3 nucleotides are TGCGCCAGCAGCCAATATCAAGGGCACCAAGAGACCCAGTACTTC. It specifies CASSQYQGHQETQYF.

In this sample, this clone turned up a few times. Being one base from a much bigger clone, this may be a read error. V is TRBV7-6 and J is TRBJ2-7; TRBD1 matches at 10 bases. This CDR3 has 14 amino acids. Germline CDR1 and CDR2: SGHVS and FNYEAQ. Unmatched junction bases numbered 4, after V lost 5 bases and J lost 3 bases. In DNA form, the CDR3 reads TGTGCCAGCAGCCCCGGGACAGGGGACTACGAGCAGTACTTC. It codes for CASSPGTGDYEQYF.

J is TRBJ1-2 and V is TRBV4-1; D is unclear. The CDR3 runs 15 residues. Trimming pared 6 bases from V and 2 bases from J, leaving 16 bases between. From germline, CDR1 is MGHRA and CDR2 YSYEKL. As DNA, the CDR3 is TGCGCCAGCAGGGATGGGCCCGCGACCAACTATGGCTACACCTTC. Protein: CASRDGPATNYGYTF.